The 18 T cell receptor beta chains below were found in one sample sequenced in a study of cytomegalovirus exposure and HLA in healthy donors. Profiling relied on immunoSEQ multiplex PCR, and the TCRdb table lists in-frame clones only, not all of them. The table shows 90,000 or so clones, with about 85% occurring only once. Sequencing used PBMCs. The receptor set was obtained from a man aged 18-30 years in good health and CMV-seropositive.

The chain links TRBV28 to TRBJ1-3, with a possible D match to TRBD1 (6 bases). CDR1 MDHEN and CDR2 SYDVKM come from the germline V gene. V lost 5 bases and J lost 4, with 21 bases in between. This CDR3 comprises 17 residues. The CDR3 reads CASSPDRPGAGGNTIYF. The CDR3 region has the DNA TGTGCCAGCAGTCCCGATCGGCCAGGGGCAGGGGGAAACACCATATATTTT.

This clone has just one count. V and J are TRBV5-1 and TRBJ2-7; a weak D match, TRBD1 (5 bases). V lost 2 bases and J 6 bases, leaving 15 bases between the germline ends. The CDR3 totals 14 residues. Germline V gives CDR1 SGHRS, CDR2 YFSETQ. The CDR3 region is CASSFRGRSPEQYF. The CDR3 DNA reads as TGCGCCAGCAGCTTTAGGGGAAGGTCACCCGAGCAGTACTTC. The full variable domain, with the rest looked up from reference TRBV5-1 and TRBJ2-7, is KAGVTQTPRYLIKTRGQQVTLSCSPISGHRSVSWYQQTPGQGLQFLFEYFSETQRNKGNFPGRFSGRQFSNSRSEMNVSTLELGDSALYLCASSFRGRSPEQYFGPGTRLTVT.

The J gene is TRBJ2-5, the V gene TRBV27, with 14 positions matching TRBD2. Per germline, CDR1 MNHEY and CDR2 SMNVEV (reference sequence). The V segment lost 4 bases and the J segment 5 bases; nucleotides outside the gene matches: 12. CDR3 length: 18 residues. CDR3 amino acids: CASSWGLAGAGVSETQYF. CDR3 coding DNA: TGTGCCAGCAGTTGGGGACTAGCGGGAGCCGGGGTCAGCGAGACCCAGTACTTC.

In this sample, this clone turned up a few times. The chain recombines TRBV10-3 with TRBJ2-2; 7 bases align to TRBD2. Trimming at V came to 0 bases and at J to 3 bases, leaving 7 bases not matched to a gene. Germline assignment: CDR1 ENHRY and CDR2 SYGVKD. CDR3 length: 17 residues. For the CDR3, the DNA is TGTGCCATCAGTGAGTCCTTTGGCGGGAGTTACACCGGGGAGCTGTTTTTT. Protein sequence: CAISESFGGSYTGELFF.

The chain has TRBV4-2 and TRBJ1-5; D may be TRBD1 (6 bases). Germline loops: CDR1 LGHNA, CDR2 YNFKEQ. The V gene lost 4 bases and the J gene lost 2 bases, with 12 bases spanning the gap. The CDR3 length is 15 residues. DNA for the CDR3: TGTGCCAGCAGCCGCGACAGACAGGGCAATCAGCCCCAGCATTTT. It encodes CASSRDRQGNQPQHF.

This clone has just one count. The genes are TRBV27 and TRBJ2-3, with 9 bases aligning to TRBD2. CDR1 is MNHEY, CDR2 SMNVEV, per germline (reference sequence). Trimming at V came to 5 bases and at J to 4 bases, leaving 10 bases not matched to a gene. The CDR3 sequence is 16 residues long. CDR3 nucleotide sequence: TGTGCCAGCAGTCTCCTAGCGGGACTGTCACCAGATACGCAGTATTTT. Translation gives CASSLLAGLSPDTQYF.

This clone came up a few times. For the CDR3, the DNA is TGTGCCAGTAGTATGGCGGCAGGGGGGAATCAGCCCCAGCATTTT. As protein: CASSMAAGGNQPQHF. V is TRBV19 and J is TRBJ1-5, with 7 bases matching TRBD1. Trimming at V came to 3 bases and at J to 4 bases, leaving 6 bases not matched to a gene. The CDR3 totals 15 residues. Per germline, CDR1 LNHDA and CDR2 SQIVND (reference sequence).

V gene TRBV5-1 combines with J gene TRBJ2-5, with TRBD2 as a possible D gene (5 bases). Germline V gene data show CDR1 as SGHRS and CDR2 as YFSETQ. Trimming took off 4 bases at V and 5 bases at J, with 15 bases between the two ends. CDR3 size: 14 residues. The CDR3 spells CASSAGVLGETQYF. The CDR3 bases are TGCGCCAGCAGCGCCGGGGTGTTGGGGGAGACCCAGTACTTC.

V and J are TRBV7-9 and TRBJ1-4; TRBD1 is a possible D gene (6 bases). Per germline, CDR1 SEHNR and CDR2 FQNEAQ (reference sequence). V gave up 4 bases and J gave up 4 bases, with 22 bases separating them. The CDR3 covers 18 residues. The CDR3 protein is CASSSSGTLAPSNEKLFF. The DNA for the CDR3 is TGTGCCAGCAGCTCCAGCGGGACACTAGCACCTAGTAATGAAAAACTGTTTTTT. Based on the CDR3 plus reference TRBV7-9 and TRBJ1-4, the full variable domain is DTGVSQNPRHKITKRGQNVTFRCDPISEHNRLYWYRQTLGQGPEFLTYFQNEAQLEKSRLLSDRFSAERPKGSFSTLEIQRTEQGDSAMYLCASSSSGTLAPSNEKLFFGSGTQLSVL.

This chain links TRBV15 with TRBJ2-1; the match to TRBD2 covers 10 bases. Germline CDR1 LNHNV, CDR2 YYDKDF (reference sequence). The CDR3 loop spans 17 amino acids. J was trimmed by 0 bases and V by 2 bases; bases with no gene match: 4. The CDR3 reads CATSRKREGYSYNEQFF. The CDR3 nucleotides read TGTGCCACCAGCAGAAAGCGGGAGGGATACTCCTACAATGAGCAGTTCTTC. The full variable domain, with the rest looked up from reference TRBV15 and TRBJ2-1, is DAMVIQNPRYQVTQFGKPVTLSCSQTLNHNVMYWYQQKSSQAPKLLFHYYDKDFNNEADTPDNFQSRRPNTSFCFLDIRSPGLGDTAMYLCATSRKREGYSYNEQFFGPGTRLTVL.

This clone is a singleton in its sample. V gene TRBV11-3 combines with J gene TRBJ2-5; tentative D call: TRBD1 (6 bases). Deletions cut 6 bases from V and 3 bases from J, with 11 bases between. This CDR3 is 13 amino acids long. Germline loops: CDR1 SGHNT, CDR2 YENEEA. CDR3 nucleotide sequence: TGTGCCAGCAGTGTAAGGGACAAAGAGACCCAGTACTTC. This encodes CASSVRDKETQYF.

The chain carries TRBV5-1 and TRBJ2-2, with D possibly matching TRBD2 (7 bases). This CDR3 region has 18 residues. The ends were cut back, 4 bases at V and 5 bases at J, with 24 bases in the middle. Germline CDR1 is SGHRS and CDR2 is YFSETQ. As DNA, the CDR3 is TGCGCCAGCAGCCCATCGGGGGGCAGGGGCCCGAGGACCGGGGAGCTGTTTTTT. Encoded protein: CASSPSGGRGPRTGELFF.

In this sample, this clone turned up once. This sequence joins TRBV5-6 and TRBJ2-3; the match to TRBD1 covers 11 bases. From germline, CDR1 is SGHDT and CDR2 YYEEEE. This CDR3 is 14 amino acids long. V lost 3 bases to trimming and J lost 6 bases; unmatched junction nucleotides: 3. CDR3 bases: TGTGCCAGCAGCTGGGACAGGGGGATGGATACGCAGTATTTT. Its translation: CASSWDRGMDTQYF.

This clone was seen a single time. The chain couples TRBV10-3 to TRBJ2-1; no firm D call. The V gene's germline CDR1 is ENHRY and CDR2 SYGVKD. The CDR3 covers 13 residues. V was clipped by 0 bases and J by 6 bases, with 6 bases between them. CDR3 nucleotides: TGTGCCATCAGTGAGTCTAGATTCAATGAGCAGTTCTTC. This encodes CAISESRFNEQFF.

The genes are TRBV5-1 and TRBJ2-5; TRBD1 matches at 8 bases. Germline V lookup: CDR1 SGHRS, CDR2 YFSETQ. The CDR3 has 15 residues. With V trimmed by 6 bases and J by 4 bases, 11 bases remained unmatched. CDR3 loop: CASKLGAGGGETQYF. CDR3 sequence (DNA): TGCGCCAGCAAATTAGGTGCAGGGGGCGGAGAGACCCAGTACTTC.

The chain uses TRBV7-8 and TRBJ2-2, with 9 bases lining up with TRBD2. This CDR3 region has 18 residues. V was clipped by 0 bases and J by 1 base; unmatched bases: 6. In germline, CDR1 is SGHVS, CDR2 FQNEAQ. CDR3 sequence: CASSLAYLTSGNTGELFF. CDR3 nucleotides: TGTGCCAGCAGCTTAGCCTATCTGACTAGCGGGAACACCGGGGAGCTGTTTTTT. Looking up the rest from reference TRBV7-8 and TRBJ2-2 gives the full variable domain: GAGVSQSPRYKVAKRGQDVALRCDPISGHVSLFWYQQALGQGPEFLTYFQNEAQLDKSGLPSDRFFAERPEGSVSTLKIQRTQQEDSAVYLCASSLAYLTSGNTGELFFGEGSRLTVL.

There are a few counts of this clone. The CDR3 spells CASSPRTGNYGYTF. The CDR3 nucleotides read TGTGCCAGCTCACCACGAACAGGCAACTATGGCTACACCTTC. This chain uses TRBV18 with TRBJ1-2; D possibly corresponds to TRBD1 (5 bases). Germline V CDR1 and CDR2: KGHSH, LQKENI. The CDR3 is made up of 14 amino acids. V was trimmed by 1 base and J by 2 bases, leaving 8 bases between them.

The genes are TRBV6-5 and TRBJ2-5, with TRBD1 matching over 8 bases. CDR3 length equals 13 residues. The V and J ends lost 6 bases and 5 bases, in that order; junction bases with no gene match: 5. CDR1 is MNHEY, CDR2 SVGAGI, per germline. CDR3: CASRRTGFETQYF. The CDR3 DNA reads as TGTGCCAGCAGACGGACAGGGTTTGAGACCCAGTACTTC.